A single sample gave rise to the 2 T cell receptor beta chains below, sequenced in a study of cytomegalovirus exposure and HLA in healthy donors. 13 Jbeta primers and 60 Vbeta primers were used for the PCR. The assay was immunoSEQ multiplex PCR, and TCRdb's table has in-frame clones only and misses some. The data show roughly 130,000 clones, around 80% seen once. The sample taken for sequencing was PBMCs. These receptors originate from a man aged 25-45 years in good health and CMV-seronegative.

This sequence joins TRBV11-2 and TRBJ1-5, with 9 positions matching TRBD1. CDR3 size: 16 residues. V shed 0 bases and J 6 bases; nucleotides not matched to a gene: 6. Germline V gene sequence: CDR1 SGHAT, CDR2 FQNNGV. Written as DNA, the CDR3 is TGTGCCAGCAGCTTAGATAGGGGACAGGGAGGTCAGCCCCAGCATTTT. It codes for CASSLDRGQGGQPQHF. Together with reference TRBV11-2 and TRBJ1-5, the CDR3 gives the full variable domain: EAGVAQSPRYKIIEKRQSVAFWCNPISGHATLYWYQQILGQGPKLLIQFQNNGVVDDSQLPKDRFSAERLKGVDSTLKIQPAKLEDSAVYLCASSLDRGQGGQPQHFGDGTRLSIL.

The J gene is TRBJ2-2, the V gene TRBV4-1; 8 nucleotides line up with TRBD1. J lost 5 bases, V lost 2 bases, and 4 bases had no gene match. Germline values: CDR1 MGHRA, CDR2 YSYEKL. The CDR3 is 15 amino acids. CDR3 residues: CASSQPRGRTGELFF. CDR3 sequence (DNA): TGCGCCAGCAGCCAACCCAGGGGGCGTACCGGGGAGCTGTTTTTT.